The 14 T cell receptor beta chains presented below share a single source sample, sequenced in a study of T cell repertoires in cytomegalovirus infection. Their specific antigens are unknown. TCRdb used MiXCR to reprocess the reads, holding one entry per CDR3 protein. The sample carries about a million distinct CDR3 sequences, about 33% recorded once. The sequenced sample was cultured CD8+ T cells from PBMCs, obtained from culture after CMV antigen stimulation. These receptors came from a human donor in good health (CMV status not recorded). Some clones in this sample may be carry-over from other donors' samples.

The J gene is TRBJ1-1, the V gene TRBV2; D unresolved. This CDR3 comprises 17 residues. V was trimmed by 0 bases and J by 0 bases, leaving 14 bases between them. CDR1 and CDR2 (germline): SNHLY, FYNNEI. CDR3 DNA sequence: TGTGCCAGCAGTGAAGCGCTTCTTTCGGGGATGAACACTGAAGCTTTCTTT. Protein product: CASSEALLSGMNTEAFF.

This clonotype has more than one count but fewer than ten. V gene TRBV6-2 or TRBV6-3 combines with J gene TRBJ1-1; TRBD1 is a possible D gene (6 bases). Trimming left V 5 bases short and J 7 bases short, with 8 bases between. Germline V gene lookup returns CDR1 MNHEY and CDR2 SVGEGT. The CDR3 has 11 residues. Written as DNA, the CDR3 is TGTGCCAGCAGTCGGGACATTGAAGCTTTCTTT. This sequence encodes CASSRDIEAFF.

The chain recombines TRBV7-2 with TRBJ2-3; 7 positions agree with TRBD2. The CDR3 contains 16 residues. The V segment lost 3 bases and the J segment 1 base; nucleotides outside the gene matches: 7. CDR1 and CDR2 (germline): SGHTA, FQGNSA. The CDR3 nucleotides read TGTGCCAGCAGCTTTTTCGAGCTAGCGGGCACAGATACGCAGTATTTT. It yields the protein CASSFFELAGTDTQYF.

The CDR3 nucleotides are TGCAGCGTTGGGGTTCAGCCGGTTGAAGCTTTCTTT. Its translation is CSVGVQPVEAFF. The chain links TRBV29-1 to TRBJ1-1, with D unresolved. The CDR3 spans 12 residues. The germline V gene encodes CDR1 SQVTM and CDR2 ANQGSEA. V shed 4 bases and J shed 7 bases, with 13 bases lying between them.

This sequence joins TRBV15 and TRBJ1-1; D remains unclear. This CDR3 is built from 17 residues. The germline gives CDR1 LNHNV, CDR2 YYDKDF (reference sequence). V lost 0 bases and J 2 bases, leaving 16 bases between the germline ends. CDR3 nucleotides: TGTGCCACCAGCAGAGACGTAACAGAAGATATAAACACTGAAGCTTTCTTT. Translated: CATSRDVTEDINTEAFF.

Only a few counts were recorded for this clonotype. The chain links TRBV11-2 to TRBJ2-1; 7 nucleotides align to TRBD2. The germline V gene has CDR1 SGHAT and CDR2 FQNNGV. There are 15 residues in the CDR3. Germline trimming cut 5 bases from V and 7 bases from J; bases unmatched to any gene: 11. The CDR3 nucleotides are TGTGCCAGCAGCCCCGGGGGTAGCGGGTTGAATGAGCAGTTCTTC. Its translation is CASSPGGSGLNEQFF.

V and J are TRBV24-1 and TRBJ2-2; TRBD1 matches at 8 bases. J was trimmed by 7 bases and V by 1 base; bases with no gene match: 4. CDR1 is KGHDR and CDR2 is SFDVKD in the germline V gene. This CDR3 region has 15 residues. The CDR3 nucleotides read TGTGCCACCAGTGATTTCGACAGGGGTAACGGGGAGCTGTTTTTT. This encodes CATSDFDRGNGELFF.

The chain combines TRBV7-2 with TRBJ2-2, with 7 bases that match TRBD1. V gave up 5 bases and J gave up 7 bases; unmatched junction bases: 10. CDR3 size: 15 residues. Germline CDR1 reads SGHTA; CDR2 reads FQGNSA. The CDR3 DNA follows: TGTGCCAGCAGCGAGACAGGGAATAGTATCGGGGAGCTGTTTTTT. Protein sequence: CASSETGNSIGELFF.

This clonotype turned up a few times. V and J are TRBV4-2 and TRBJ2-3, with unresolved D. The CDR3 contains 13 residues. V lost 2 bases to trimming and J lost 2 bases, with 5 bases between them. The germline CDR1 and CDR2 sequences are LGHNA and YNFKEQ. The CDR3 DNA reads TGTGCCAGCAGCCAAAAGGCCACAGATACGCAGTATTTT. It codes for CASSQKATDTQYF.

This clonotype was detected a few times. V is TRBV27 and J is TRBJ2-2, with D tentatively TRBD2 (6 bases). Germline lookup yields CDR1 MNHEY and CDR2 SMNVEV (reference sequence). Trimming pared 3 bases from V and 6 bases from J, leaving 11 bases between. This CDR3 comprises 14 residues. CDR3 residues: CASSFGLASGELFF. The CDR3 DNA sequence: TGTGCCAGCAGTTTTGGGCTAGCGTCCGGGGAGCTGTTTTTT.

The chain joins TRBV4-1 to TRBJ2-7; weak D call: TRBD2 (5 bases). The V and J ends lost 2 bases and 3 bases respectively, with 23 bases between them. From germline, CDR1 is MGHRA and CDR2 YSYEKL. The CDR3 extends over 18 amino acids. The CDR3 nucleotides are TGCGCCAGCAGCCAATATGTTTCCTCGGCAGACGACTACTACGAGCAGTACTTC. Translation gives CASSQYVSSADDYYEQYF.

The CDR3 loop reads CSARDVGEGTEAFF. CDR3 nucleotides: TGCAGTGCTAGAGATGTAGGTGAGGGAACTGAAGCTTTCTTT. V gene TRBV20-1 combines with J gene TRBJ1-1; D is ambiguous. From germline, CDR1 is DFQATT and CDR2 SNEGSKA (reference sequence). The V and J ends lost 0 bases and 5 bases respectively, with 13 bases between them. The CDR3 is 14 amino acids.

The genes are TRBV28 and TRBJ1-1, with TRBD1 matching 7 bases. The CDR3 is 17 amino acids. The germline CDR1 and CDR2 sequences are MDHEN and SYDVKM. V lost 3 bases, J lost 0 bases, and 10 bases stayed unmatched. The CDR3 sequence: CASSFSNQGDMNTEAFF. The CDR3 DNA is TGTGCCAGCAGTTTCTCCAATCAGGGGGACATGAACACTGAAGCTTTCTTT.

This clonotype occurred many times. This chain joins TRBV7-8 and TRBJ2-2; maybe TRBD1 (5 bases). Trimming stripped 3 bases from V and 0 bases from J, with 14 bases between. The CDR3 runs 17 residues. The germline CDR1 and CDR2 sequences are SGHVS and FQNEAQ. CDR3 in DNA: TGTGCCAGCAGCTTTACCCCCGGACAATCGAACACCGGGGAGCTGTTTTTT. Protein: CASSFTPGQSNTGELFF. The full variable domain, rest sourced from reference TRBV7-8 and TRBJ2-2, is GAGVSQSPRYKVAKRGQDVALRCDPISGHVSLFWYQQALGQGPEFLTYFQNEAQLDKSGLPSDRFFAERPEGSVSTLKIQRTQQEDSAVYLCASSFTPGQSNTGELFFGEGSRLTVL.